This passage covers 31 T cell receptor beta chains from one sample sequenced in a study of shared clonotypes between healthy human individuals. Using immunoSEQ multiplex PCR, the repertoire was profiled, and TCRdb retains in-frame clones only, with some absent. The sample has about 600,000 clones; less than 98% are singletons. The sequenced sample was naive CD4+ T cells sorted from blood. The subset denotes: CD45RA+ positively selected. These TCRs come from a woman aged 30 to 39 in good health.

The chain has TRBV12-5 and TRBJ2-3; no clear D. Germline CDR1 LGHNT, CDR2 FRNRAP. Trimming took 4 bases from V and 3 from J, leaving 11 bases between them. The CDR3 covers 14 residues. The DNA of the CDR3 is TGTGCTAGTGGTTCTGGAGTGGAGACAGATACGCAGTATTTT. Protein sequence: CASGSGVETDTQYF.

The chain uses TRBV29-1 and TRBJ2-3; D perhaps matches TRBD1 (7 bases). CDR1 SQVTM and CDR2 ANQGSEA come from the germline V gene. The length of the CDR3 is 11 residues. The germline V and J ends were trimmed by 8 bases and 5 bases, with 11 bases remaining between them. The CDR3 region has the DNA TGCAGCTCGCAGGGGGGAGATACGCAGTATTTT. It is translated as CSSQGGDTQYF.

This chain connects TRBV6-1 to TRBJ1-5; no reliable D call. Trimming removed 2 bases from V and 1 base from J, with 3 bases in between. The CDR3 has 13 amino acids. Germline V gives CDR1 MNHNS, CDR2 SASEGT. This chain's CDR3 is CASSEISNQPQHF. The CDR3 DNA sequence: TGTGCCAGCAGTGAAATAAGCAATCAGCCCCAGCATTTT.

J is TRBJ2-1 and V is TRBV25-1, with 9 bases fitting TRBD1. V shed 1 base, J shed 6 bases, and the junction held 7 bases outside the gene matches. The germline V gene has CDR1 MGHDK and CDR2 SYGVNS. The length of the CDR3 is 16 residues. As DNA, the CDR3 is TGTGCCAGCAGTGAATGGAACAGGGGGCTGGTCAATGAGCAGTTCTTC. This codes for CASSEWNRGLVNEQFF.

The chain employs TRBV28 and TRBJ2-1, with 8 bases that match TRBD2. CDR3 length: 13 amino acids. V was clipped by 7 bases and J by 7 bases; unmatched bases: 6. Germline values: CDR1 MDHEN, CDR2 SYDVKM. CDR3 loop: CASTSGPVNEQFF. DNA of the CDR3: TGTGCCAGCACTAGCGGGCCGGTGAATGAGCAGTTCTTC.

This chain uses TRBV6-5 with TRBJ2-5; D is ambiguous. V was pared by 8 bases and J by 0 bases, with 10 bases between. The V gene's germline CDR1 is MNHEY and CDR2 SVGAGI. This CDR3 has 13 amino acids. This CDR3 reads CASATQYQETQYF. The CDR3 nucleotides read TGTGCCAGCGCCACCCAGTACCAAGAGACCCAGTACTTC.

The chain employs TRBV7-9 and TRBJ2-2, with a weak D call TRBD1 (6 bases). Germline CDR1 reads SEHNR; CDR2 reads FQNEAQ (reference sequence). V shed 0 bases and J shed 6 bases, with 8 bases lying between them. The CDR3 has 14 residues. CDR3 sequence (DNA): TGTGCCAGCAGCTTAGCACAGGGCCCCGGGGAGCTGTTTTTT. Protein product: CASSLAQGPGELFF.

The V call is TRBV28, the J call TRBJ2-7; 7 nucleotides match TRBD1. There are 17 residues in the CDR3. Germline V lookup: CDR1 MDHEN, CDR2 SYDVKM. Unmatched junction bases numbered 14, after V lost 3 bases and J lost 3 bases. The CDR3 nucleotides are TGTGCCAGCAGTTTTCTGGGGTGGAGACAGGGCGACTACGAGCAGTACTTC. Its translation is CASSFLGWRQGDYEQYF.

V gene TRBV13 combines with J gene TRBJ1-4, with D possibly matching TRBD1 (5 bases). Germline CDR1 and CDR2: PRHDT and FYEKMQ (reference sequence). V was cut by 7 bases and J by 8 bases, with 26 bases left in between. The CDR3 is made up of 17 amino acids. The CDR3 DNA follows: TGTGCCAGCACCATTCGTGGGCAGGGTCTACAAGGGGAAAAACTGTTTTTT. Translated: CASTIRGQGLQGEKLFF.

The gene calls are TRBV28 and TRBJ2-1; D unresolved. Germline CDR1 and CDR2: MDHEN and SYDVKM. CDR3 size: 12 residues. With 6 bases removed from V and 4 bases from J, the gap between germline ends came to 7 bases. CDR3 DNA: TGTGCCAGCAGCCCGACTTACAATGAGCAGTTCTTC. It yields the protein CASSPTYNEQFF.

In its sample, this clone was seen once. The V call is TRBV18, the J call TRBJ2-7, with TRBD1 identical over 7 bases. CDR1 is KGHSH, CDR2 LQKENI, per germline. This CDR3 spans 14 amino acids. V lost 4 bases, J lost 2 bases, and 5 bases stayed unmatched. The CDR3 coding sequence is TGTGCCAGCTCACTGACGGGACAGCCCTACGAGCAGTACTTC. As protein: CASSLTGQPYEQYF.

The chain joins TRBV7-3 to TRBJ2-1; maybe TRBD2 (6 bases). The V gene lost 4 bases and the J gene lost 2 bases, with 21 bases spanning the gap. The CDR3 consists of 18 residues. Germline assignment: CDR1 SGHTA and CDR2 FQGTGA. The CDR3 DNA sequence: TGTGCCAGCAGCTCCGACCCGCTGACTAGTCTGACCTACAATGAGCAGTTCTTC. Protein product: CASSSDPLTSLTYNEQFF.

This chain links TRBV28 with TRBJ1-2; D is unresolved. V was clipped by 5 bases and J by 4 bases, with 14 bases between them. Germline values: CDR1 MDHEN, CDR2 SYDVKM. This CDR3 spans 14 amino acids. In DNA, the CDR3 is TGTGCCAGCAGTGAAGACGGCACAGCCTATGGCTACACCTTC. It yields the protein CASSEDGTAYGYTF.

The rearrangement joins TRBV5-1 to TRBJ2-5; no definite D call. The assigned J gene may be wrong: the sequence end matches TRBJ2-7 better. Looked up from germline, CDR1 is SGHRS and CDR2 is YFSETQ. CDR3 length equals 14 residues. For the CDR3, the DNA is TGCGCCAGCAGCTTGATGGTCACGCAGTACGAGCAGTACTTC. Translated: CASSLMVTQYEQYF.

This clone was recorded only once. The chain recombines TRBV28 with TRBJ2-7; 7 nucleotides match TRBD1. V shed 2 bases, J shed 3 bases, and the junction held 7 bases outside the gene matches. The CDR3 is made up of 15 amino acids. Germline assignment: CDR1 MDHEN and CDR2 SYDVKM. Written as DNA, the CDR3 is TGTGCCAGCAGTTTAGCCGGGACAGCCGTCTACGAGCAGTACTTC. Translation gives CASSLAGTAVYEQYF.

This chain links TRBV28 with TRBJ1-2; 9 bases agree with TRBD1. Trimming at V came to 6 bases and at J to 1 base, leaving 12 bases not matched to a gene. CDR1 and CDR2 from the germline V gene are MDHEN and SYDVKM. The CDR3 has 17 residues. The CDR3 sequence is CASSSGQGYPYNYGYTF. The DNA for the CDR3 is TGTGCCAGCAGCTCAGGACAGGGGTATCCCTATAACTATGGCTACACCTTC.

The gene calls are TRBV28 and TRBJ2-1; D gene uncertain. Germline V gene data show CDR1 as MDHEN and CDR2 as SYDVKM. CDR3 size: 12 residues. The V and J ends lost 8 bases and 5 bases respectively, with 10 bases between them. CDR3: CASRNYNNEQFF. For the CDR3, the DNA is TGTGCCAGCCGAAACTACAACAATGAGCAGTTCTTC.

This clone came up once. CDR3 in amino acids: CASSVVGTASYNEQFF. The DNA of the CDR3 is TGTGCCAGCAGCGTAGTAGGGACAGCCTCCTACAATGAGCAGTTCTTC. This rearrangement joins TRBV9 to TRBJ2-1, with TRBD1 matching over 7 bases. V trimming: 0 bases; J trimming: 0 bases; junction bases outside the gene matches: 3. Germline values: CDR1 SGDLS, CDR2 YYNGEE. The CDR3 consists of 16 residues.

The chain combines TRBV6-1 with TRBJ2-7; D is unresolved. Germline lookup yields CDR1 MNHNS and CDR2 SASEGT. Trimming removed 2 bases from V and 5 bases from J, with 4 bases in between. This CDR3 comprises 11 residues. The CDR3 protein is CASSEWNEQYF. The DNA for the CDR3 is TGTGCCAGCAGTGAATGGAACGAGCAGTACTTC.

The J gene is TRBJ2-3, the V gene TRBV19; D not resolved. This CDR3 contains 16 residues. The V gene lost 2 bases and the J gene lost 0 bases, with 12 bases spanning the gap. Germline V gene lookup returns CDR1 LNHDA and CDR2 SQIVND (reference sequence). CDR3 loop: CASSIMSATSTDTQYF. Written as DNA, the CDR3 is TGTGCCAGTAGTATAATGAGCGCCACTAGCACAGATACGCAGTATTTT. Variable domain in full (rest from reference TRBV19 and TRBJ2-3): DGGITQSPKYLFRKEGQNVTLSCEQNLNHDAMYWYRQDPGQGLRLIYYSQIVNDFQKGDIAEGYSVSREKKESFPLTVTSAQKNPTAFYLCASSIMSATSTDTQYFGPGTRLTVL.

With respect to this clone: Within the sample, other DNA sequences also encode this same CDR3. For the CDR3, the DNA is TGCGCCAGCAGCTTAGCGGGGGCCGACGAGCAGTACTTC. Translation: CASSLAGADEQYF. The chain recombines TRBV5-1 with TRBJ2-7; TRBD2 matches 8 bases. CDR3 length equals 13 residues. The trim removed 2 bases at V and 5 bases at J, leaving 3 bases unmatched. CDR1 and CDR2 (germline): SGHRS, YFSETQ.

The chain joins TRBV7-9 to TRBJ2-7; tentatively, D is TRBD2 (5 bases). CDR1 SEHNR and CDR2 FQNEAQ come from the germline V gene (reference sequence). The ends were cut back, 4 bases at V and 2 bases at J, with 9 bases in the middle. The CDR3 is 13 amino acids. CDR3 residues: CASSSTGTYEQYF. The CDR3, as DNA: TGTGCCAGCAGCTCCACCGGGACCTACGAGCAGTACTTC. The whole variable domain, remainder taken from reference TRBV7-9 and TRBJ2-7, is DTGVSQNPRHKITKRGQNVTFRCDPISEHNRLYWYRQTLGQGPEFLTYFQNEAQLEKSRLLSDRFSAERPKGSFSTLEIQRTEQGDSAMYLCASSSTGTYEQYFGPGTRLTVT.

The CDR3 DNA reads as TGTGCCAGCAGCCCCGCGGGACGCGACTCCTACGAGCAGTACTTC. Translating gives CASSPAGRDSYEQYF. The chain is built from TRBV19 and TRBJ2-7, with D possibly being TRBD2 (6 bases). V lost 9 bases, J lost 0 bases, and 18 bases lay in between. The CDR3 runs to 15 residues. Germline V lookup: CDR1 LNHDA, CDR2 SQIVND (reference sequence). The full variable domain, in which reference TRBV19 and TRBJ2-7 provide the parts outside the CDR3, is DGGITQSPKYLFRKEGQNVTLSCEQNLNHDAMYWYRQDPGQGLRLIYYSQIVNDFQKGDIAEGYSVSREKKESFPLTVTSAQKNPTAFYLCASSPAGRDSYEQYFGPGTRLTVT.

J is TRBJ2-5 and V is TRBV4-1; 7 bases fit TRBD2. CDR1 and CDR2 (germline): MGHRA, YSYEKL. CDR3 length equals 12 residues. Trimming at V came to 5 bases and at J to 11 bases, leaving 8 bases not matched to a gene. CDR3 protein: CASSAPGLEQYF. The CDR3 DNA reads TGCGCCAGCAGCGCTCCCGGACTAGAGCAGTACTTC.

The V and J genes are TRBV7-2 and TRBJ2-7, with D possibly matching TRBD2 (5 bases). The V and J ends lost 5 bases and 1 base respectively, with 12 bases between them. The CDR3 consists of 14 residues. Per the germline V gene, CDR1 is SGHTA and CDR2 is FQGNSA. Here the CDR3 reads CASSRDGESYEQYF. The DNA of the CDR3 is TGTGCCAGCAGCCGCGACGGGGAATCCTACGAGCAGTACTTC.

The chain uses TRBV7-2 and TRBJ2-5; a possible D gene is TRBD2 (6 bases). The CDR3 extends over 17 amino acids. In germline, CDR1 is SGHTA, CDR2 FQGNSA. Trimming removed 0 bases from V and 5 bases from J, with 19 bases in between. The CDR3 loop reads CASSLAPPTARGETQYF. In DNA form, the CDR3 reads TGTGCCAGCAGCTTAGCTCCCCCAACTGCCCGGGGGGAGACCCAGTACTTC. Full variable domain (outside the CDR3, taken from reference TRBV7-2 and TRBJ2-5): GAGVSQSPSNKVTEKGKDVELRCDPISGHTALYWYRQSLGQGLEFLIYFQGNSAPDKSGLPSDRFSAERTGGSVSTLTIQRTQQEDSAVYLCASSLAPPTARGETQYFGPGTRLLVL.

The CDR3, as DNA: TGTGCCAGCAGTTACTCCCAAGCGGGAGGGAAAAATGAGCAGTTCTTC. It yields the protein CASSYSQAGGKNEQFF. The rearrangement joins TRBV6-5 to TRBJ2-1; TRBD2 matches at 10 bases. Germline assignment: CDR1 MNHEY and CDR2 SVGAGI. The CDR3 runs to 16 residues. The V gene end was trimmed by 0 bases and the J gene end by 7 bases; junction bases not matched to a gene: 6.

The chain recombines TRBV6-1 with TRBJ1-2; 9 bases are shared with TRBD1. V trimming: 6 bases; J trimming: 7 bases; junction bases outside the gene matches: 6. Germline assignment: CDR1 MNHNS and CDR2 SASEGT. The CDR3 runs to 13 residues. Here the CDR3 reads CASSGTGQGGYTF. The CDR3 nucleotides are TGTGCCAGCAGCGGGACAGGGCAAGGTGGCTACACCTTC.

This chain uses TRBV7-3 with TRBJ2-5; TRBD2 is a possible D gene (5 bases). The CDR3 runs to 13 residues. V was cut by 8 bases and J by 5 bases, with 15 bases left in between. Germline values: CDR1 SGHTA, CDR2 FQGTGA. The CDR3 region is CASGKLPGETQYF. Written as DNA, the CDR3 is TGTGCCAGCGGAAAATTACCGGGGGAGACCCAGTACTTC.

V usage is TRBV5-1 and J usage is TRBJ2-7; TRBD2 aligns across 9 bases. The V gene's germline CDR1 is SGHRS and CDR2 YFSETQ. V was clipped by 0 bases and J by 6 bases; unmatched bases: 4. There are 14 residues in the CDR3. CDR3 coding DNA: TGCGCCAGCAGCTTGGGGCGGGAGGGCCTCGAGCAGTACTTC. It specifies CASSLGREGLEQYF. Full variable domain (outside the CDR3, taken from reference TRBV5-1 and TRBJ2-7): KAGVTQTPRYLIKTRGQQVTLSCSPISGHRSVSWYQQTPGQGLQFLFEYFSETQRNKGNFPGRFSGRQFSNSRSEMNVSTLELGDSALYLCASSLGREGLEQYFGPGTRLTVT.

This chain links TRBV15 with TRBJ2-2, with TRBD1 as a possible D gene (5 bases). The V end was cut by 1 base, the J end by 2 bases, with 8 bases between. This CDR3 is 15 amino acids long. CDR1 is LNHNV, CDR2 YYDKDF, per germline (reference sequence). This CDR3 is CATSRATVNTGELFF. In nucleotides, the CDR3 is TGTGCCACCAGCAGAGCGACAGTAAACACCGGGGAGCTGTTTTTT.